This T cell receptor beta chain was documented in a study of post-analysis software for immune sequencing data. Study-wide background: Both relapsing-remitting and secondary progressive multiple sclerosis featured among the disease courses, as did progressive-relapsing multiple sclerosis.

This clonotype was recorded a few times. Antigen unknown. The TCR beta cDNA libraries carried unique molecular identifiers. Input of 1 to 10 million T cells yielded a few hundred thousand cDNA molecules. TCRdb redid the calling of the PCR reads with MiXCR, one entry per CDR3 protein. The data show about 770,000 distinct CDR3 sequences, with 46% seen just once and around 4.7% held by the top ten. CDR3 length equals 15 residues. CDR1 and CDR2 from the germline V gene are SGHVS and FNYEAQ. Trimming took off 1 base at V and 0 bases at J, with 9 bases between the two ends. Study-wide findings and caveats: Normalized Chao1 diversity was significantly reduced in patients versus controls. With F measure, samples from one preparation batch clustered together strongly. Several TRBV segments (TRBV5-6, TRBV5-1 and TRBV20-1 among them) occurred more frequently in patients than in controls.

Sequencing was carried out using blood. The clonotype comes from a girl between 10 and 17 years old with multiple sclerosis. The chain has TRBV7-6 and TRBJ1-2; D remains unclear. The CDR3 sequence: CASSLGADPNYGYTF. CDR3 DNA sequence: TGTGCCAGCAGCTTAGGGGCAGATCCTAACTATGGCTACACCTTC.